This TCR beta chain was recorded in a study of blood T cell repertoires in COVID-19. About the research overall: Material from acute and convalescent COVID-19 was sourced from the United States, Italy and Spain. Sample material is recorded as cDNA or gDNA derived from T cells, B-cell-depleted T cells, or PBMCs.

Germline V lookup: CDR1 DFQATT, CDR2 SNEGSKA (reference sequence). This CDR3 comprises 14 residues. V lost 3 bases, J lost 1 base, and 13 bases lay in between. The authors' processing: Amplifying reference gene primers gave estimates of nucleated cell counts. Generated by immunoSEQ multiplex PCR, the TCRdb table keeps only in-frame clones and is missing some. Clone size and the V and J calls come from that table; the DNA yielded D and trimming. The top ten clones hold about 1.4% of a sample with around 260,000 clones, over 70% of them seen once. This TCR came from a middle-aged woman who had recovered from COVID-19. Sample: peripheral blood. This sequence joins TRBV20-1 and TRBJ2-7; D gene ambiguous. Written as DNA, the CDR3 is TGCAGTGCTAGTGAGTCGGTGGTGTCCTACGAGCAGTACTTC. It encodes CSASESVVSYEQYF.